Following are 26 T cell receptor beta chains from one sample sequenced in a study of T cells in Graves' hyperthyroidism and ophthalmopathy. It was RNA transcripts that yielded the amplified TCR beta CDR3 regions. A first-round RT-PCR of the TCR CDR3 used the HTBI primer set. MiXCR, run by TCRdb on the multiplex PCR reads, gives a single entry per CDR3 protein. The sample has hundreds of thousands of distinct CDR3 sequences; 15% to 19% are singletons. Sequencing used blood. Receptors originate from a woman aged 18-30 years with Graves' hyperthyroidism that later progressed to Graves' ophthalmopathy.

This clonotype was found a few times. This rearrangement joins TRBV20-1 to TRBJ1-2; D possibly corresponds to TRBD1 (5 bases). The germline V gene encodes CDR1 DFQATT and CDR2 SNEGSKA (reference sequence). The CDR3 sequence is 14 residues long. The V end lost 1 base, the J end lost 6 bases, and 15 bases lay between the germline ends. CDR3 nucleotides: TGCAGTGCTAGAGTTGCGGCAGGGCGAGATGGCTACACCTTC. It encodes CSARVAAGRDGYTF.

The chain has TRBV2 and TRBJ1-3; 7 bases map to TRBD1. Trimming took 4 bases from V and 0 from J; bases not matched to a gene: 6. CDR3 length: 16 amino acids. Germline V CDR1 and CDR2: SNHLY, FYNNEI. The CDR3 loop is CASSGGRGNSGNTIYF. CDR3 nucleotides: TGTGCCAGCAGTGGGGGCAGGGGGAACTCTGGAAACACCATATATTTT.

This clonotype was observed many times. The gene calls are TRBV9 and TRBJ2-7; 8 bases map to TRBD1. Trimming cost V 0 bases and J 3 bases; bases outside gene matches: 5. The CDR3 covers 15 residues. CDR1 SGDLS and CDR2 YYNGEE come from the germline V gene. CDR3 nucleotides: TGTGCCAGCAGCGTAGGGGGACAGGAGTACTACGAGCAGTACTTC. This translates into CASSVGGQEYYEQYF.

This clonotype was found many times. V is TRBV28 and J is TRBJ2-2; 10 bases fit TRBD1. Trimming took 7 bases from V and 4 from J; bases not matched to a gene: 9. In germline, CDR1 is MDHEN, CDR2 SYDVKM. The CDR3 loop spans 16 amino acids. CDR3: CASNPTGTGVTGELFF. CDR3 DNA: TGTGCCAGCAACCCAACCGGGACAGGGGTCACCGGGGAGCTGTTTTTT.

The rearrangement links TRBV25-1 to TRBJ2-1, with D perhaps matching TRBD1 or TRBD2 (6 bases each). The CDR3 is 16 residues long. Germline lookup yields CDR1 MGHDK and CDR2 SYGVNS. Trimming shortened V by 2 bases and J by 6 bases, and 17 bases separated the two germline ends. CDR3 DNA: TGTGCCAGCAGTGAAAGGGGGACGGGAGTTGGCAATGAGCAGTTCTTC. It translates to CASSERGTGVGNEQFF.

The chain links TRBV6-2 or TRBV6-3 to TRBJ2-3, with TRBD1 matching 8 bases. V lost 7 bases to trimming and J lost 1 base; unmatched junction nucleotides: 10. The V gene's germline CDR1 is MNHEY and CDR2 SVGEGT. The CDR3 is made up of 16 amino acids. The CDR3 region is CASNFPNRGGTDTQYF. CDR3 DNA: TGTGCCAGCAACTTCCCAAACAGGGGGGGCACAGATACGCAGTATTTT.

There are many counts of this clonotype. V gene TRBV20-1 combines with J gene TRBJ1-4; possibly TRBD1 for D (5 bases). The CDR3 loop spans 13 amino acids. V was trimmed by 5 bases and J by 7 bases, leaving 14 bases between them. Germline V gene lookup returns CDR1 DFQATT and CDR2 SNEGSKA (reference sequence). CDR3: CSALYQGGEKLFF. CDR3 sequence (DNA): TGCAGTGCTCTTTACCAGGGTGGTGAAAAACTGTTTTTT.

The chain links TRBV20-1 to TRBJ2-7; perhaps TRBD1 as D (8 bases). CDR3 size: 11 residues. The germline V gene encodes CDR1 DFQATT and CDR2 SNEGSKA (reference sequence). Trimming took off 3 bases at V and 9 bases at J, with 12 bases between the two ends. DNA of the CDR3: TGCAGTGCTAGGACAGGGGAGGGGCAGTACTTC. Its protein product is CSARTGEGQYF.

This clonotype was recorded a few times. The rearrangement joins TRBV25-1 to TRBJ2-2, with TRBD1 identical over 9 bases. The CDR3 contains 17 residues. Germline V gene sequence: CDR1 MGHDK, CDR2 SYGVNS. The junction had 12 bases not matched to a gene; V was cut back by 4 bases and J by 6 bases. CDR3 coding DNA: TGTGCCAGCAGTGCTACTGTAGGACAGGGGCCAGCCGGGGAGCTGTTTTTT. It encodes CASSATVGQGPAGELFF.

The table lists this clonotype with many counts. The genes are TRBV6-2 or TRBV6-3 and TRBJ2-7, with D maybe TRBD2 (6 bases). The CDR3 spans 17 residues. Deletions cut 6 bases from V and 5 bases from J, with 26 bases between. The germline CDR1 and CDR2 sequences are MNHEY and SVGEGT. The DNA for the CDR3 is TGTGCCAGCAGAACGACGGACCGGACATCCTCGGGGGACGAGCAGTACTTC. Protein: CASRTTDRTSSGDEQYF.

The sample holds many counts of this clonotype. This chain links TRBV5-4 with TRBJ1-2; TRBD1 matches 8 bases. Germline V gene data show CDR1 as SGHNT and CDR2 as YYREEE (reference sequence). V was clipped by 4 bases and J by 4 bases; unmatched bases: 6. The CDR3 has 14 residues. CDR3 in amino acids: CASSPDRVAYGYTF. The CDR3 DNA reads TGTGCCAGCAGCCCGGACAGGGTAGCCTATGGCTACACCTTC. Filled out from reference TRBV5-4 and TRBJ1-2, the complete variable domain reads ETGVTQSPTHLIKTRGQQVTLRCSSQSGHNTVSWYQQALGQGPQFIFQYYREEENGRGNFPPRFSGLQFPNYSSELNVNALELDDSALYLCASSPDRVAYGYTFGSGTRLTVV.

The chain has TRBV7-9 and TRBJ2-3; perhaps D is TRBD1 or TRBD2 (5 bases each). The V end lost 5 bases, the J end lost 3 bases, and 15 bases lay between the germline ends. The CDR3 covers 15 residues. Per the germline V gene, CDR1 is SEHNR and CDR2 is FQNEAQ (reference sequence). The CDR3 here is CASSHRDRRTDTQYF. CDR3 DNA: TGTGCCAGCAGCCACCGGGACCGGAGGACAGATACGCAGTATTTT.

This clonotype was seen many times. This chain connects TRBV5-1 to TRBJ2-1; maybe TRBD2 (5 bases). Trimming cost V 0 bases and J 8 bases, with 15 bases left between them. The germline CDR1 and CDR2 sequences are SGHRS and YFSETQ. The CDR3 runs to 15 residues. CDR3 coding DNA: TGCGCCAGCAGCTTGGGGTGGTCGGGGAGCGATGAGCAGTTCTTC. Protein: CASSLGWSGSDEQFF.

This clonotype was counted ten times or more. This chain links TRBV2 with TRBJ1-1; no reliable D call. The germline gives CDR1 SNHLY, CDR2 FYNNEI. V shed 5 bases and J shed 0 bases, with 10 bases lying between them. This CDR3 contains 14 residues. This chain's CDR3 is CASSRAQLNTEAFF. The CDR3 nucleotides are TGTGCCAGCAGTAGGGCGCAGCTGAACACTGAAGCTTTCTTT.

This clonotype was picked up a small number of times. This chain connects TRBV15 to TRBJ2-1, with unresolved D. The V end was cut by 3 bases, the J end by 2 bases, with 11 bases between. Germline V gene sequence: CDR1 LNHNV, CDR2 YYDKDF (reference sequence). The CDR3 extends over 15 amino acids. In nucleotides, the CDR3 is TGTGCCACCAGCAGGGACCCGACCGCCTACAATGAGCAGTTCTTC. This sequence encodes CATSRDPTAYNEQFF. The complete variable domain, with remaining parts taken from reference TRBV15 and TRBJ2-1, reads DAMVIQNPRYQVTQFGKPVTLSCSQTLNHNVMYWYQQKSSQAPKLLFHYYDKDFNNEADTPDNFQSRRPNTSFCFLDIRSPGLGDTAMYLCATSRDPTAYNEQFFGPGTRLTVL.

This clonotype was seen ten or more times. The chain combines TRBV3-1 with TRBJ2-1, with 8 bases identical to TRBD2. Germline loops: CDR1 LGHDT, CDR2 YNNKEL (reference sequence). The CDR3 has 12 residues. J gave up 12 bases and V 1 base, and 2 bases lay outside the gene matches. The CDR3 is CASSQAGGLQFF. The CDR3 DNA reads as TGTGCCAGCAGCCAAGCGGGGGGGTTGCAGTTCTTC.

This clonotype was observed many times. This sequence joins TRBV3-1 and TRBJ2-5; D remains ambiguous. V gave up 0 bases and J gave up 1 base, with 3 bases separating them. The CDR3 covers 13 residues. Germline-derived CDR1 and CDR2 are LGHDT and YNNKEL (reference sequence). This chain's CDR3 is CASSQDGQETQYF. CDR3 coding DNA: TGTGCCAGCAGCCAAGACGGCCAAGAGACCCAGTACTTC.

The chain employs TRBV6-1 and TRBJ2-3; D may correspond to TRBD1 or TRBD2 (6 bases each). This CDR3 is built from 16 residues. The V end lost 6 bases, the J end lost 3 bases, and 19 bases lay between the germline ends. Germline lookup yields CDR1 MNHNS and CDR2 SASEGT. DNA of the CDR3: TGTGCCAGCAGCAAGGGGGTGGGACTGGGTACAGATACGCAGTATTTT. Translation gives CASSKGVGLGTDTQYF.

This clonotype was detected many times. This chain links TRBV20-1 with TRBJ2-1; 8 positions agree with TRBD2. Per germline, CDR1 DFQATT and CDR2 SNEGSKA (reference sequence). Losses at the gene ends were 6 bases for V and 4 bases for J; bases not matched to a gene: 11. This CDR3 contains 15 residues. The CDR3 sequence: CSATPLSGSYNEQFF. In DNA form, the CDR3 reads TGCAGTGCCACCCCCTTGAGCGGGAGTTACAATGAGCAGTTCTTC.

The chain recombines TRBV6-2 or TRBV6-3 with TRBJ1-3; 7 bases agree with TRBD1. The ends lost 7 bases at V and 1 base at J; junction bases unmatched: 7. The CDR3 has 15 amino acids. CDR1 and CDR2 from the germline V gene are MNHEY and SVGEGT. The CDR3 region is CASKEQGGSGNTIYF. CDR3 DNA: TGTGCCAGCAAGGAGCAGGGGGGATCTGGAAACACCATATATTTT.

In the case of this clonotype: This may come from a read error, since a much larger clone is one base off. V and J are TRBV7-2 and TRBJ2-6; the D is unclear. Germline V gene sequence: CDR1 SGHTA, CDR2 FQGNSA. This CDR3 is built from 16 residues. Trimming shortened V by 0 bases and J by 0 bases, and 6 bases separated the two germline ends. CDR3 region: CASSLAQSSGANVLTF. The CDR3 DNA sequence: TGTGCCAGCAGCTTAGCGCAGAGCTCTGGGGCCAACGTCCTGACTTTC.

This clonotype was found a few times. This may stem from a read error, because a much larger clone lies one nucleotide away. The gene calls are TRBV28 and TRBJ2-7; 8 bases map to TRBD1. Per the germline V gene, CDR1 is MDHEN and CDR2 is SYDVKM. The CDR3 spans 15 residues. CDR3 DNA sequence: TGTGCCAGCAGACCTGACAGGGGAGGCTCCGACGAGCAGTACTTC. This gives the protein CASRPDRGGSDEQYF.

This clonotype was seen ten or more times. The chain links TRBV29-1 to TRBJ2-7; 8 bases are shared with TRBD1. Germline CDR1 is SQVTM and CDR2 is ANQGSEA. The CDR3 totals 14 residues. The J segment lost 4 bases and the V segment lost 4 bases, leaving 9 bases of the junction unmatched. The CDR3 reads CSVAGGASTYEQYF. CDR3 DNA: TGCAGCGTTGCAGGGGGCGCGTCTACTTACGAGCAGTACTTC.

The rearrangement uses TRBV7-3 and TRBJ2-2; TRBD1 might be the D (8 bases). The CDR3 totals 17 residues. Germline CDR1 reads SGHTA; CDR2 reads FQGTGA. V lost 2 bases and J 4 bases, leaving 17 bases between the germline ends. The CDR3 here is CASSLSTGEGGTGELFF. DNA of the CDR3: TGTGCCAGCAGCTTATCGACAGGGGAGGGCGGCACCGGGGAGCTGTTTTTT.

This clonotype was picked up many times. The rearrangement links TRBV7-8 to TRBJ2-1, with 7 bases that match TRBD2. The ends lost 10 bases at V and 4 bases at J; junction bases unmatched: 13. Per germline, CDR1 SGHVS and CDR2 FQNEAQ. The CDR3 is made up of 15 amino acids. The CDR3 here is CATAIAGGSYNEQFF. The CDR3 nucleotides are TGTGCCACCGCGATCGCTGGCGGGAGTTACAATGAGCAGTTCTTC.

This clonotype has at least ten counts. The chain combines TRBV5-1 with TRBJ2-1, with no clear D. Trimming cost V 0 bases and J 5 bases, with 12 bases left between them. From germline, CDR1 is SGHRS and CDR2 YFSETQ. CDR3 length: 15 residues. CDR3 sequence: CASSLALVQNNEQFF. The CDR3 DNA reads TGCGCCAGCAGCTTGGCCTTGGTACAGAACAATGAGCAGTTCTTC.